The present T cell receptor (beta chain) was sequenced within a study of blood T cell repertoires in COVID-19. Study summary: The samples span acute and convalescent COVID-19 from the United States, Italy and Spain. T cells, B-cell-depleted T cells, or PBMCs provided the cDNA or gDNA that served as material.

This CDR3 has 14 residues. Trimming took 5 bases from V and 5 from J; bases not matched to a gene: 6. Germline-derived CDR1 and CDR2 are SGHAT and FQNNGV. Original handling: Cell counts per sample came from amplifying reference gene primers. The protocol was immunoSEQ multiplex PCR, while the TCRdb copy is restricted to in-frame clones and leaves out a portion. V and J calls and clone size are as listed in that table; D and trimming were resolved from the DNA. The data hold 80,000 to 95,000 clones, with about nine tenths observed a single time. This clone is judged medium-sized. This rearrangement joins TRBV11-2 to TRBJ2-3; TRBD2 matches 8 bases. This clonotype was sampled from a woman aged 50 to 60 with active or convalescent COVID-19. The sequenced sample consisted of peripheral blood. Here the CDR3 reads CASSPAGGGDTQYF. CDR3 bases: TGTGCCAGCAGCCCCGCGGGGGGAGGAGATACGCAGTATTTT.